Following are 7 T cell receptor beta chains from one sample sequenced in a study of immune evolution from preneoplasia to lung adenocarcinoma. Repertoires were generated with immunoSEQ multiplex PCR, while TCRdb's copy carries only in-frame clones and drops some. Of 8,000 to 9,500 clones listed, approximately 79% are singletons. Source material: FFPE adjacent normal lung tissue. All receptors derive from a person aged 60 to 85 with lung adenocarcinoma.

The CDR3 DNA sequence: TGTGCCAGCGGCCTTGATGGGGGGCGGATGAACACTGAAGCTTTCTTT. Residues: CASGLDGGRMNTEAFF. The chain joins TRBV9 to TRBJ1-1, with D perhaps TRBD1 (6 bases). V lost 7 bases, J lost 0 bases, and 19 bases lay in between. CDR1 and CDR2 (germline): SGDLS, YYNGEE. The CDR3 length is 16 residues. Full variable domain (outside the CDR3, taken from reference TRBV9 and TRBJ1-1): DSGVTQTPKHLITATGQRVTLRCSPRSGDLSVYWYQQSLDQGLQFLIQYYNGEERAKGNILERFSAQQFPDLHSELNLSSLELGDSALYFCASGLDGGRMNTEAFFGQGTRLTVV.

This chain joins TRBV6-5 and TRBJ2-3; 9 bases fit TRBD2. Per germline, CDR1 MNHEY and CDR2 SVGAGI. The CDR3 consists of 15 residues. Trimming cost V 3 bases and J 4 bases; bases outside gene matches: 5. CDR3 residues: CASSYERGVADTQYF. CDR3 nucleotide sequence: TGTGCCAGCAGTTATGAGCGGGGGGTCGCAGATACGCAGTATTTT.

The chain employs TRBV19 and TRBJ1-2; no definite D call. This CDR3 spans 11 amino acids. The ends were cut back, 10 bases at V and 8 bases at J, with 14 bases in the middle. Germline values: CDR1 LNHDA, CDR2 SQIVND (reference sequence). CDR3 in amino acids: CATGRERGYTF. DNA of the CDR3: TGTGCCACTGGCCGGGAGCGGGGCTACACCTTC.

This chain uses TRBV6-4 with TRBJ2-1; D is possibly TRBD1 (6 bases). The CDR3 spans 15 residues. From germline, CDR1 is MRHNA and CDR2 SNTAGT. V lost 2 bases, J lost 7 bases, and 15 bases lay in between. The CDR3 coding sequence is TGTGCCAGCAGTGACAGCAGGGGTGGGTCGAATGAGCAGTTCTTC. Its translation: CASSDSRGGSNEQFF.

The chain couples TRBV2 to TRBJ1-6; no clear D. CDR1 is SNHLY, CDR2 FYNNEI, per germline. This CDR3 is built from 15 residues. Between the trimmed V and J ends, which lost 6 bases and 0 bases, there was a span of 9 bases. DNA for the CDR3: TGTGCCAGCAGAGAGGATAGCTCCTATAATTCACCCCTCCACTTT. It yields the protein CASREDSSYNSPLHF.

The genes are TRBV11-3 and TRBJ2-7, with 7 bases identical to TRBD1. The germline CDR1 and CDR2 sequences are SGHNT and YENEEA. CDR3 length: 13 residues. J gave up 7 bases and V 4 bases, and 7 bases lay outside the gene matches. Here the CDR3 DNA reads TGTGCCAGCAGCTCGTTGACAGGGCGTGAGCAGTACTTC. Protein sequence: CASSSLTGREQYF.

The rearrangement uses TRBV20-1 and TRBJ1-1, with 7 bases lining up with TRBD1. Germline V gene data show CDR1 as DFQATT and CDR2 as SNEGSKA (reference sequence). This CDR3 is built from 11 residues. CDR3 residues: CRGTANTEAFF. CDR3 DNA: TGCAGGGGGACAGCGAACACTGAAGCTTTCTTT.